This is a list of T cell receptor beta chains from one sample in a study of T-cell reconstitution after alpha-beta-depleted transplantation in children. TCRdb re-analysed the PCR reads in MiXCR, keeping a single row per CDR3 protein. The sample lists nearly 250,000 distinct CDR3 sequences; 8.2% were seen once. Sequenced material: PBMCs, mostly from graft donor cells, taken 180 days after TCRalphabeta/CD19-depleted stem cell transplant. The receptors were gathered from a male patient younger than 18 who had a stem cell transplant for acute lymphoblastic leukemia, so the T cells may come from the graft donor. The CDR3 runs from the conserved cysteine through the conserved F or W. Each record gives: V gene, clone size, CDR3 length, J gene, D gene, CDR3 protein, CDR3 DNA. D genes are given only for firm matches. Clone size is given for some rows only: seen once, a few or many times, or a class if the clone is expanded.

>TRBV10-3|many|15|TRBJ2-1|TRBD2
CAIGNSGGSYNEQFF
TGTGCCATCGGGAATAGCGGGGGCTCCTACAATGAGCAGTTCTTC
>TRBV12-3/TRBV12-4|many|15|TRBJ1-1|.
CASTSRGSFLTEAFF
TGTGCCAGCACCTCCCGAGGGTCCTTCCTCACTGAAGCTTTCTTT
>TRBV24-1|.|16|TRBJ2-7|TRBD1
CATSAPRGTGTYEQYF
TGTGCCACCAGTGCTCCCCGGGGGACAGGGACTTACGAGCAGTACTTC
>TRBV6-6|few|12|TRBJ2-4|.
CASSREHYIQYF
TGTGCCAGCAGCCGGGAACATTACATTCAGTACTTC
>TRBV20-1|many|15|TRBJ2-7|TRBD1
CSARDGDRASYEQYF
TGCAGTGCTAGAGATGGGGACAGAGCCTCCTACGAGCAGTACTTC
>TRBV9|many|15|TRBJ2-7|TRBD2
CASSVGTSGAYEQYF
TGTGCCAGCAGCGTAGGGACTAGCGGAGCCTACGAGCAGTACTTC
>TRBV4-2|many|14|TRBJ1-3|TRBD1
CASSPGAGGGTIYF
TGTGCCAGCAGCCCTGGGGCAGGGGGCGGCACCATATATTTT
>TRBV5-1|many|13|TRBJ1-3|.
CASSLNSGNTIYF
TGCGCCAGCAGCTTAAACTCTGGAAACACCATATATTTT
>TRBV19|few|15|TRBJ2-1|TRBD2
CASMSWTSGSNEQFF
TGTGCCAGTATGTCGTGGACTAGCGGCAGCAATGAGCAGTTCTTC
>TRBV29-1|many|15|TRBJ1-1|.
CSVGVMGRRNTEAFF
TGCAGCGTTGGTGTGATGGGCAGGAGGAACACTGAAGCTTTCTTT
>TRBV6-5|many|16|TRBJ2-7|TRBD1
CASSYRPDRAIYEQYF
TGTGCCAGCAGTTATAGGCCGGACAGGGCTATTTACGAGCAGTACTTC
>TRBV3-1|many|14|TRBJ1-5|TRBD1
CASSQGDREQPQHF
TGTGCCAGCAGCCAAGGGGACAGGGAGCAGCCCCAGCATTTT
>TRBV12-3/TRBV12-4|many|20|TRBJ2-1|TRBD2
CASSFPGLAGFLNSYNEQFF
TGTGCCAGCAGTTTTCCCGGACTAGCGGGTTTTTTAAACTCCTACAATGAGCAGTTCTTC
>TRBV5-1|many|14|TRBJ1-1|.
CASSLVPENTEAFF
TGCGCCAGCAGCTTGGTGCCAGAGAACACTGAAGCTTTCTTT
>TRBV5-1|many|15|TRBJ2-7|TRBD2
CASSLETSGGDVQYF
TGCGCCAGCAGCTTGGAGACTAGCGGGGGGGACGTACAGTACTTC
>TRBV6-6|many|12|TRBJ2-3|TRBD1
CTTGTGTDTQYF
TGTACTACCGGGACAGGCACAGATACGCAGTATTTT
>TRBV15|many|14|TRBJ2-5|TRBD2
CATNPGLAKETQYF
TGTGCCACCAATCCGGGACTAGCGAAAGAGACCCAGTACTTC
>TRBV12-3/TRBV12-4|many|15|TRBJ2-7|.
CASSLASRFTYEQYF
TGTGCCAGCAGTTTGGCAAGTCGGTTTACCTACGAGCAGTACTTC
>TRBV4-2|many|19|TRBJ2-7|TRBD2
CASSQASGTSGRSPYEQYF
TGTGCCAGCAGCCAAGCTTCCGGGACTAGCGGGAGGTCCCCCTACGAGCAGTACTTC
>TRBV24-1|many|13|TRBJ1-1|.
CATSESGNTEAFF
TGTGCCACCAGTGAGTCGGGGAACACTGAAGCTTTCTTT
>TRBV9|.|19|TRBJ2-2|TRBD2
CASSPVSGLAGWGTGELFF
TGTGCCAGCAGCCCTGTTTCGGGACTAGCGGGTTGGGGGACCGGGGAGCTGTTTTTT
>TRBV29-1|many|13|TRBJ2-7|.
CSVSSGFAYEQYF
TGCAGCGTTTCGAGTGGGTTCGCCTACGAGCAGTACTTC
>TRBV4-3|many|16|TRBJ2-1|TRBD1
CASSLNPGQGGNEQFF
TGCGCCAGCAGCCTGAATCCGGGACAGGGGGGAAATGAGCAGTTCTTC
>TRBV10-1|many|13|TRBJ2-3|.
CASSGTGTDTQYF
TGCGCCAGCAGTGGGACAGGCACAGATACGCAGTATTTT
>TRBV7-6|many|14|TRBJ1-1|TRBD1
CASSSGTGNTEAFF
TGTGCCAGCAGCTCTGGGACAGGGAACACTGAAGCTTTCTTT
>TRBV18|.|16|TRBJ1-1|.
CASSPSRSFLNTEAFF
TGTGCCAGCTCACCGTCTAGATCGTTCTTAAACACTGAAGCTTTCTTT
>TRBV24-1|.|14|TRBJ1-5|.
CATSAWRSNQPQHF
TGTGCCACCAGTGCTTGGCGGAGCAATCAGCCCCAGCATTTT